The present TCR beta chain was sequenced within a study of OX40 agonist ivuxolimab in advanced cancers. As for the study in general: The dose-escalation cohort had hepatocellular carcinoma, melanoma, renal cell or head and neck cancer. With a range of roughly 20 to 90, age averaged approximately 60 years, and around 83% were male. Treatment received earlier with anti-PD-1, anti-PD-L1 or anti-CTLA-4 agents was allowed, and over 35% had some.

In regard to this clone: Antigen unknown.

Sequencing was performed with immunoSEQ multiplex PCR; in TCRdb, only in-frame clones are kept and a portion is missing. The profile covers roughly 50,000 clones, with around 84% appearing a single time and more than 0.9% taken by the ten largest. V was clipped by 10 bases and J by 2 bases, with 8 bases between them. The CDR3 runs 11 residues. The V gene's germline CDR1 is SNHLY and CDR2 FYNNEI. The study, taken as a whole, reports: The study did not work out the antigen specificity of the expanded peripheral T cells.

Source: CD4+ or CD8+ T cells sorted from blood, taken in a trial of the OX40 agonist ivuxolimab. The sequence was collected from an adult with an advanced solid tumor such as melanoma, head and neck, liver or kidney cancer. The chain couples TRBV2 to TRBJ1-1; TRBD1 might be the D (6 bases). The DNA of the CDR3 is TGTGCCAAGGGACAAAACACTGAAGCTTTCTTT. Translated, it gives CAKGQNTEAFF.